This T cell receptor (beta chain) was sequenced in a study of blood T cell repertoires in COVID-19. For the study at large: The United States, Italy and Spain were the sources of the acute and convalescent COVID-19 samples. In each case, the material was cDNA or gDNA derived from T cells, B-cell-depleted T cells, or PBMCs.

Here immunoSEQ multiplex PCR was the method, and the copy in TCRdb shows in-frame clones only, minus some. The table has around 300,000 clones, around 86% seen once. The CDR3 is made up of 14 amino acids. Trimming left V 3 bases short and J 5 bases short, with 15 bases between. CDR1 and CDR2 (germline): DFQATT, SNEGSKA (reference sequence). The clonotype originates from a woman in her twenties or thirties with active or convalescent COVID-19. The chain carries TRBV20-1 and TRBJ2-3; weak D call: TRBD2 (6 bases). Sequencing input: peripheral blood. CDR3 nucleotide sequence: TGCAGTGCTAGTTTCGCTAGCGAGGGAGATACGCAGTATTTT. It encodes CSASFASEGDTQYF.